This TCR beta chain was sequenced during a study of Graves' ophthalmopathy and Graves' hyperthyroidism. Amplified TCR beta CDR3 regions were obtained using RNA transcripts as template. Investigators did first-round RT-PCR with HTBI primers, then second-round multiplex PCR. MiXCR, run by TCRdb on the multiplex PCR reads, gives a single entry per CDR3 protein. The sample carries around 660,000 distinct CDR3 sequences, 35% to 50% recorded once. This clonotype showed up many times. Trimming removed 0 bases at V and 8 bases at J, with 17 bases between. Looked up from germline, CDR1 is PRHDT and CDR2 is FYEKMQ (reference sequence). The CDR3 contains 17 residues.

Material: peripheral blood. The chain links TRBV13 to TRBJ1-6; D perhaps matches TRBD1 (5 bases). The receptor's source is an adult man with Graves' ophthalmopathy. The CDR3 sequence: CASSLGAGGGRDSPLHF. The CDR3 DNA reads TGTGCCAGCAGCTTAGGGGCAGGTGGGGGTAGGGATTCACCCCTCCACTTT. Using reference TRBV13 and TRBJ1-6 for the parts outside the CDR3, the full variable domain is AAGVIQSPRHLIKEKRETATLKCYPIPRHDTVYWYQQGPGQDPQFLISFYEKMQSDKGSIPDRFSAQQFSDYHSELNMSSLELGDSALYFCASSLGAGGGRDSPLHFGNGTRLTVT.